The 32 T cell receptor beta chains reported below all come from one sample, sequenced in a study of response to subunit inactivated influenza vaccine. TCRdb recomputed calls from the RT-PCR reads with MiXCR, one row per CDR3 protein. The sample carries hundreds of thousands of distinct CDR3 sequences, 12% recorded once. Sequences were derived from PBMCs from blood, sampled on the day of vaccination. These receptors came from a man aged 50 to 59 who received an inactivated influenza vaccine.

Many counts were recorded for this clonotype. The chain combines TRBV6-2 or TRBV6-3 with TRBJ2-1, with 9 bases matching TRBD2. The CDR3 loop spans 15 amino acids. CDR1 is MNHEY and CDR2 is SVGEGT in the germline V gene. The V gene end was trimmed by 5 bases and the J gene end by 2 bases; junction bases not matched to a gene: 4. The CDR3 loop reads CASSPGTSTYNEQFF. The CDR3 bases are TGTGCCAGCAGTCCCGGGACTAGCACCTACAATGAGCAGTTCTTC.

The chain recombines TRBV10-3 with TRBJ2-2; D possibly corresponds to TRBD2 (5 bases). V was pared by 6 bases and J by 2 bases, with 16 bases between. This CDR3 spans 16 amino acids. Looked up from germline, CDR1 is ENHRY and CDR2 is SYGVKD. The CDR3 DNA is TGTGCCATCAGCAAAATGGACGGGATAAACACCGGGGAGCTGTTTTTT. Translated: CAISKMDGINTGELFF.

The V gene is TRBV29-1, the J gene TRBJ2-5; 8 bases are shared with TRBD2. The length of the CDR3 is 13 residues. Germline CDR1 reads SQVTM; CDR2 reads ANQGSEA. Trimming took 7 bases from V and 4 from J; bases not matched to a gene: 8. The CDR3 DNA follows: TGCAGCGCCAGAAGGACTAGCACAGAGACCCAGTACTTC. This codes for CSARRTSTETQYF.

This rearrangement joins TRBV7-2 to TRBJ2-3; 12 nucleotides align to TRBD2. J was trimmed by 4 bases and V by 6 bases; bases with no gene match: 2. Germline lookup yields CDR1 SGHTA and CDR2 FQGNSA. This CDR3 region has 14 residues. The CDR3 loop reads CASRRLAGADTQYF. CDR3 in DNA: TGTGCCAGCAGAAGACTAGCGGGAGCAGATACGCAGTATTTT.

This clonotype has just a few counts. This rearrangement joins TRBV14 to TRBJ2-7; the D call may be TRBD1 or TRBD2 (6 bases each). Trimming took off 1 base at V and 7 bases at J, with 14 bases between the two ends. This CDR3 has 14 amino acids. The germline gives CDR1 SGHDN, CDR2 FVKESK. CDR3 coding DNA: TGTGCCAGCAGCCAAGTTCCGGGGGCTCGAGAGCAGTACTTC. Encoded protein: CASSQVPGAREQYF.

This clonotype occurred a few times. A read error may produce the germline difference seen at one junction end. The chain combines TRBV6-1 with TRBJ1-2; D is possibly TRBD1 (6 bases). CDR3 size: 15 residues. Germline V lookup: CDR1 MNHNS, CDR2 SASEGT. DNA for the CDR3: TGTGCCAGCACTGAAATGGGGGGCACTAACTATGGCTACACCTTC. As protein: CASTEMGGTNYGYTF.

This clonotype occurred many times. The chain has TRBV6-1 and TRBJ2-7; perhaps TRBD2 as D (5 bases). The CDR3 loop spans 15 amino acids. From germline, CDR1 is MNHNS and CDR2 SASEGT. Trimming cost V 6 bases and J 5 bases, with 20 bases left between them. The CDR3 reads CASRPFRGQVNEQYF. The CDR3 coding sequence is TGTGCCAGCAGACCCTTTAGAGGGCAGGTCAACGAGCAGTACTTC.

This clonotype was found a few times. The V and J genes are TRBV10-3 and TRBJ2-5, with D possibly matching TRBD2 (5 bases). V was shortened by 0 bases and J by 6 bases, with 11 bases between the two germline ends. Germline V gene sequence: CDR1 ENHRY, CDR2 SYGVKD. This CDR3 has 14 amino acids. The CDR3 sequence is CAISESGGRQTQYF. The CDR3 nucleotides read TGTGCCATCAGTGAGTCAGGAGGAAGGCAGACCCAGTACTTC.

Ten or more counts support this clonotype. The V and J genes are TRBV5-1 and TRBJ1-4; D is undetermined. V was clipped by 0 bases and J by 5 bases, with 17 bases between them. The CDR3 contains 17 residues. CDR1 SGHRS and CDR2 YFSETQ come from the germline V gene. In nucleotides, the CDR3 is TGCGCCAGCAGCTTGGGGCAGGCCCACCGTAGAAATGAAAAACTGTTTTTT. As protein: CASSLGQAHRRNEKLFF.

In this sample, this clonotype turned up many times. This chain uses TRBV5-1 with TRBJ2-6; D is undetermined. The germline V gene has CDR1 SGHRS and CDR2 YFSETQ. This CDR3 spans 14 amino acids. V lost 6 bases, J lost 0 bases, and 7 bases lay in between. The CDR3 DNA sequence: TGCGCCAGCACCGGAGACTCTGGGGCCAACGTCCTGACTTTC. Amino acids: CASTGDSGANVLTF. Variable domain in full (rest from reference TRBV5-1 and TRBJ2-6): KAGVTQTPRYLIKTRGQQVTLSCSPISGHRSVSWYQQTPGQGLQFLFEYFSETQRNKGNFPGRFSGRQFSNSRSEMNVSTLELGDSALYLCASTGDSGANVLTFGAGSRLTVL.

This clonotype was counted a few times. The chain links TRBV12-3 or TRBV12-4 to TRBJ1-6, with D perhaps matching TRBD1 (6 bases). With 6 bases removed from V and 5 bases from J, the gap between germline ends came to 11 bases. The CDR3 covers 14 residues. This CDR3 is CASRGGHNNSPLHF. Written as DNA, the CDR3 is TGTGCCAGCAGGGGGGGGCACAATAATTCACCCCTCCACTTT.

This clonotype was observed at least ten times. V usage is TRBV6-5 and J usage is TRBJ2-1, with D possibly matching TRBD2 (6 bases). This CDR3 has 15 residues. The ends were cut back, 2 bases at V and 4 bases at J, with 12 bases in the middle. Germline-derived CDR1 and CDR2 are MNHEY and SVGAGI. The CDR3 nucleotides are TGTGCCAGCAGTTACGCAGCGGGTGGGTACAATGAGCAGTTCTTC. It translates to CASSYAAGGYNEQFF.

This clonotype occurred a few times. V usage is TRBV20-1 and J usage is TRBJ2-2; D perhaps matches TRBD2 (6 bases). CDR1 DFQATT and CDR2 SNEGSKA come from the germline V gene (reference sequence). V was pared by 4 bases and J by 3 bases, with 12 bases between. The CDR3 extends over 14 amino acids. CDR3 loop: CSAKAGPYTGELFF. CDR3 coding DNA: TGCAGTGCTAAGGCGGGACCCTACACCGGGGAGCTGTTTTTT.

This rearrangement joins TRBV20-1 to TRBJ2-2, with 10 nucleotides matching TRBD2. Trimming took 3 bases from V and 0 from J; bases not matched to a gene: 7. The CDR3 covers 17 residues. Germline V gene lookup returns CDR1 DFQATT and CDR2 SNEGSKA (reference sequence). The CDR3: CSASPTSGVANTGELFF. The CDR3 bases are TGCAGTGCTAGCCCAACTAGCGGGGTGGCGAACACCGGGGAGCTGTTTTTT.

This clonotype has at least ten counts. This chain joins TRBV27 and TRBJ1-2; D is possibly TRBD1 (5 bases). Deletions cut 0 bases from V and 7 bases from J, with 18 bases between. Germline V gene sequence: CDR1 MNHEY, CDR2 SMNVEV (reference sequence). The CDR3 consists of 16 residues. CDR3 DNA: TGTGCCAGCAGTTTATCCTTCGGCTCGGGGGAAAGTGGCTACACCTTC. The encoded protein is CASSLSFGSGESGYTF.

This clonotype was counted many times. The CDR3 region is CASTEAGGPSREQFF. For the CDR3, the DNA is TGTGCCAGCACTGAAGCGGGGGGACCCTCTCGTGAGCAGTTCTTC. The chain couples TRBV12-3 or TRBV12-4 to TRBJ2-1; TRBD2 matches 9 bases. CDR3 length: 15 amino acids. Trimming removed 7 bases from V and 9 bases from J; junction bases left unmatched: 13.

This chain's CDR3 is CSARRQNGYTF. In DNA form, the CDR3 reads TGCAGTGCTAGGAGACAGAATGGCTACACCTTC. The chain links TRBV20-1 to TRBJ1-2; D is perhaps TRBD1 (5 bases). V gave up 3 bases and J gave up 6 bases, with 8 bases separating them. The CDR3 consists of 11 residues. CDR1 and CDR2 (germline): DFQATT, SNEGSKA (reference sequence).

The J gene is TRBJ1-1, the V gene TRBV2; D is ambiguous. Trimming cost V 2 bases and J 1 base, with 5 bases left between them. The CDR3 is made up of 13 amino acids. Germline V lookup: CDR1 SNHLY, CDR2 FYNNEI. The CDR3 protein is CASSEQPNTEAFF. The CDR3 DNA reads as TGTGCCAGCAGTGAACAACCGAACACTGAAGCTTTCTTT.

This clonotype was recorded many times. V gene TRBV6-2 or TRBV6-3 combines with J gene TRBJ1-1, with TRBD1 as a possible D gene (5 bases). Germline values: CDR1 MNHEY, CDR2 SVGEGT. There are 14 residues in the CDR3. The V gene lost 3 bases and the J gene lost 3 bases, with 11 bases spanning the gap. CDR3: CASSYEGAYTEAFF. CDR3 nucleotides: TGTGCCAGCAGTTATGAAGGGGCGTACACTGAAGCTTTCTTT.

Many counts were recorded for this clonotype. This rearrangement joins TRBV20-1 to TRBJ2-3, with TRBD2 identical over 14 bases. Germline V CDR1 and CDR2: DFQATT, SNEGSKA (reference sequence). There are 12 residues in the CDR3. The CDR3 protein is CRGTSGGDTQYF. CDR3 coding DNA: TGCAGGGGGACTAGCGGGGGAGATACGCAGTATTTT.

This clonotype showed up just a few times. The V gene is TRBV27, the J gene TRBJ1-2, with a tentative D call TRBD1 (5 bases). V was cut by 3 bases and J by 6 bases, with 20 bases left in between. The CDR3 sequence is 16 residues long. Germline assignment: CDR1 MNHEY and CDR2 SMNVEV (reference sequence). This chain's CDR3 is CASSLVVGDGLDGYTF. The CDR3 DNA reads as TGTGCCAGCAGTTTGGTCGTAGGGGACGGCTTGGATGGCTACACCTTC.

This clonotype was recorded only once. The gene calls are TRBV29-1 and TRBJ2-3; D possibly corresponds to TRBD2 (6 bases). The V gene lost 8 bases and the J gene lost 5 bases, with 17 bases spanning the gap. Germline V CDR1 and CDR2: SQVTM, ANQGSEA. The CDR3 totals 13 residues. The CDR3 here is CSSRDSMRDTQYF. CDR3 DNA: TGCAGCAGCCGGGACTCGATGAGAGATACGCAGTATTTT.

This chain connects TRBV4-1 to TRBJ1-1, with D perhaps matching TRBD1 (6 bases). The germline V gene encodes CDR1 MGHRA and CDR2 YSYEKL. CDR3 length: 15 amino acids. V dropped 1 base and J dropped 3 bases, with 12 bases sitting between them. The DNA for the CDR3 is TGCGCCAGCAGCCAAGTGGGGGGCGGTGACACTGAAGCTTTCTTT. Its translation: CASSQVGGGDTEAFF.

This clonotype was seen repeatedly, ten times or more. J is TRBJ2-7 and V is TRBV7-2; 7 positions match TRBD1. Germline CDR1 reads SGHTA; CDR2 reads FQGNSA. V shed 4 bases and J 3 bases; nucleotides not matched to a gene: 9. The CDR3 has 15 amino acids. The DNA for the CDR3 is TGTGCCAGCAGCTCTAAACCGGGACAGAACTACGAGCAGTACTTC. It codes for CASSSKPGQNYEQYF.

This clonotype was picked up many times. The chain combines TRBV7-9 with TRBJ1-4, with D perhaps TRBD1 (5 bases). CDR1 is SEHNR and CDR2 is FQNEAQ in the germline V gene (reference sequence). V dropped 0 bases and J dropped 7 bases, with 9 bases sitting between them. This CDR3 is 14 amino acids long. The CDR3, as DNA: TGTGCCAGCAGCTTAGCCGGCGGGACTGAAAAACTGTTTTTT. Encoded protein: CASSLAGGTEKLFF.

This chain uses TRBV29-1 with TRBJ2-1, with 9 bases matching TRBD2. The germline gives CDR1 SQVTM, CDR2 ANQGSEA. The CDR3 is made up of 14 amino acids. The trim removed 4 bases at V and 4 bases at J, leaving 5 bases unmatched. As DNA, the CDR3 is TGCAGCGTTGGTCAAGCGGGGGGTTACAATGAGCAGTTCTTC. Residues: CSVGQAGGYNEQFF.

This clonotype showed up just a few times. This chain links TRBV7-2 with TRBJ2-3, with D possibly being TRBD2 (6 bases). Germline V lookup: CDR1 SGHTA, CDR2 FQGNSA. This CDR3 has 15 residues. Deletions cut 2 bases from V and 5 bases from J, with 14 bases between. In DNA form, the CDR3 reads TGTGCCAGCAGCTTAATGGCTGGGGGACTAGATACGCAGTATTTT. This gives the protein CASSLMAGGLDTQYF.

The rearrangement links TRBV20-1 to TRBJ2-5, with 10 positions matching TRBD2. The trim removed 6 bases at V and 2 bases at J, leaving 9 bases unmatched. Per the germline V gene, CDR1 is DFQATT and CDR2 is SNEGSKA (reference sequence). This CDR3 is 15 amino acids long. CDR3 sequence: CSATRGLAAQETQYF. CDR3 bases: TGCAGTGCGACCAGAGGACTAGCGGCTCAAGAGACCCAGTACTTC.

Only a few counts were recorded for this clonotype. The chain recombines TRBV5-1 with TRBJ2-1; TRBD2 might be the D (5 bases). Germline V gives CDR1 SGHRS, CDR2 YFSETQ. This CDR3 region has 16 residues. Trimming took 0 bases from V and 3 from J, leaving 13 bases between them. For the CDR3, the DNA is TGCGCCAGCAGCTTGGGGGCGGGCGTTGACTACAATGAGCAGTTCTTC. Encoded protein: CASSLGAGVDYNEQFF. Together with reference TRBV5-1 and TRBJ2-1, the CDR3 gives the full variable domain: KAGVTQTPRYLIKTRGQQVTLSCSPISGHRSVSWYQQTPGQGLQFLFEYFSETQRNKGNFPGRFSGRQFSNSRSEMNVSTLELGDSALYLCASSLGAGVDYNEQFFGPGTRLTVL.

This clonotype was detected many times. The chain links TRBV29-1 to TRBJ2-5, with 7 bases identical to TRBD1. Trimming cost V 5 bases and J 2 bases; bases outside gene matches: 11. The CDR3 length is 15 residues. Germline V gene sequence: CDR1 SQVTM, CDR2 ANQGSEA. CDR3 nucleotide sequence: TGCAGCGTTACTAAGACAGGGCCTTTGCAAGAGACCCAGTACTTC. This gives the protein CSVTKTGPLQETQYF.

This chain uses TRBV7-8 with TRBJ2-3; unclear D gene. The V gene's germline CDR1 is SGHVS and CDR2 FQNEAQ. The CDR3 extends over 16 amino acids. The V and J ends lost 1 base and 8 bases respectively, with 19 bases between them. The CDR3 DNA sequence: TGTGCCAGCAGCTTAGGGTCCCTTAGGTCCCCTGGTACGCAGTATTTT. It yields the protein CASSLGSLRSPGTQYF.

The chain has TRBV7-8 and TRBJ2-7; D is ambiguous. Germline loops: CDR1 SGHVS, CDR2 FQNEAQ. The CDR3 runs 13 residues. Trimming stripped 4 bases from V and 1 base from J, with 8 bases between. The CDR3 here is CASSSWPSYEQYF. CDR3 nucleotides: TGTGCCAGCAGCTCCTGGCCTTCCTACGAGCAGTACTTC. The full variable domain, completed using reference TRBV7-8 and TRBJ2-7, is GAGVSQSPRYKVAKRGQDVALRCDPISGHVSLFWYQQALGQGPEFLTYFQNEAQLDKSGLPSDRFFAERPEGSVSTLKIQRTQQEDSAVYLCASSSWPSYEQYFGPGTRLTVT.